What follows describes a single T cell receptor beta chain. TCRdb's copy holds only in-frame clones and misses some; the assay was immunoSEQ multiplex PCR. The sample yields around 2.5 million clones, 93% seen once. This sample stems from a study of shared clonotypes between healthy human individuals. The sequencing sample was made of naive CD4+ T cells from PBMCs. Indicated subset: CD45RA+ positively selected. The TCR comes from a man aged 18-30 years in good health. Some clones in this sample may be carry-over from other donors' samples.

The CDR3 is CASSGYRGARETQYF. CDR3 nucleotide sequence: TGTGCCAGTAGTGGCTATCGGGGGGCCCGGGAGACCCAGTACTTC. This chain uses TRBV19 with TRBJ2-5; D is perhaps TRBD2 (7 bases). Germline CDR1 and CDR2: LNHDA and SQIVND (reference sequence). Trimming removed 5 bases at V and 5 bases at J, with 18 bases between. The CDR3 runs 15 residues.